The source of this TCR beta chain is a study of regulatory T cells in long-lasting Graves disease. The V segment lost 5 bases and the J segment 7 bases; nucleotides outside the gene matches: 14. CDR3 length: 16 amino acids. CDR1 and CDR2 from the germline V gene are PRHDT and FYEKMQ (reference sequence). This clonotype was counted ten times or more. Described time point: newly diagnosed GD, antithyroid drugs for less than 3 months. The TCR library was made from RNA that had been extracted from PBMCs in TRIzol. Through Arm-PCR of CDR3 regions and iRepertoire HTBI primers, TCR beta libraries were built. TCRdb reprocessed the multiplex PCR reads with MiXCR, giving one entry per CDR3 protein. There are approximately 390,000 distinct CDR3 sequences in the sample; about 16% occur only once, and 20% lies in the top ten. The same data also went into a second study, on T cells in Graves' hyperthyroidism and ophthalmopathy. That report notes: It was considered stable Graves' hyperthyroidism when ophthalmopathy did not progress within 18 months.

The receptor comes from a woman aged 18-29 years with Graves disease. The input for sequencing was peripheral blood mononuclear cells (PBMCs), taken at new diagnosis, from a patient treated with antithyroid drugs. This chain uses TRBV13 with TRBJ2-1; TRBD2 matches 7 bases. Here the CDR3 DNA reads TGTGCCAGCAGCGTACCTAGGGTGCACGGGAGGAATGAGCAGTTCTTC. Protein: CASSVPRVHGRNEQFF.